These 20 T cell receptor beta chains were sequenced from one sample in a study of T cell clonotyping in hematopoietic cell transplantation. Some clones are missing from TCRdb's copy, which holds only in-frame ones; the method was immunoSEQ multiplex PCR. Of roughly 13,000 clones listed, 80% to 95% are singletons. The sequencing input was peripheral blood mononuclear cells. The receptor source for this set is a man aged 25-45 years in good health. Some clones in this sample may be carry-over from other donors' samples.

The chain carries TRBV2 and TRBJ2-7; the D gene is possibly TRBD1 (6 bases). Germline loops: CDR1 SNHLY, CDR2 FYNNEI. The ends were cut back, 2 bases at V and 6 bases at J, with 8 bases in the middle. This CDR3 is 12 amino acids long. CDR3 in DNA: TGTGCCAGCAGTGAACGAGGGGGCGAGCAGTACTTC. This gives the protein CASSERGGEQYF.

The chain uses TRBV14 and TRBJ1-1; D unclear. CDR1 SGHDN and CDR2 FVKESK come from the germline V gene. CDR3 length equals 15 residues. V dropped 2 bases and J dropped 4 bases, with 14 bases sitting between them. The CDR3 protein is CASSQTRTAITEAFF. CDR3 in DNA: TGTGCCAGCAGCCAAACCAGGACCGCCATCACTGAAGCTTTCTTT.

V usage is TRBV4-1 and J usage is TRBJ1-2; possible D gene TRBD1, 6 bases. This CDR3 comprises 15 residues. Trimming removed 4 bases from V and 2 bases from J, with 14 bases in between. Looked up from germline, CDR1 is MGHRA and CDR2 is YSYEKL. This CDR3 is CASSPRGGTNYGYTF. The CDR3 nucleotides are TGCGCCAGCAGCCCGCGAGGGGGTACCAACTATGGCTACACCTTC.

In this sample, this clone turned up once. This CDR3 reads CASSAHPGTEAFF. The CDR3 DNA reads TGTGCCAGCAGCGCCCACCCGGGGACTGAAGCTTTCTTT. The rearrangement joins TRBV9 to TRBJ1-1; D is unclear. Trimming stripped 3 bases from V and 5 bases from J, with 11 bases between. This CDR3 is built from 13 residues. Germline CDR1 and CDR2: SGDLS and YYNGEE.

The rearrangement joins TRBV25-1 to TRBJ2-7, with D perhaps matching TRBD1 (6 bases). The CDR3 is 16 residues long. The germline CDR1 and CDR2 sequences are MGHDK and SYGVNS. Deletions cut 6 bases from V and 3 bases from J, with 21 bases between. The CDR3 nucleotides read TGTGCCAGCAGCGCCAGCCCGGGACAAGGCGTCTACGAGCAGTACTTC. Amino acids: CASSASPGQGVYEQYF.

This chain joins TRBV7-2 and TRBJ2-5; D uncertain. Trimming took 2 bases from V and 7 from J, leaving 11 bases between them. This CDR3 is 13 amino acids long. CDR1 SGHTA and CDR2 FQGNSA come from the germline V gene. The DNA of the CDR3 is TGTGCCAGCAGCTTACCGCCATCCTGGACCCAGTACTTC. Translation: CASSLPPSWTQYF. Looking up the rest from reference TRBV7-2 and TRBJ2-5 gives the full variable domain: GAGVSQSPSNKVTEKGKDVELRCDPISGHTALYWYRQSLGQGLEFLIYFQGNSAPDKSGLPSDRFSAERTGGSVSTLTIQRTQQEDSAVYLCASSLPPSWTQYFGPGTRLLVL.

With regard to this clone: The junction differs from germline at one of its ends, possibly a read error. V is TRBV7-7 and J is TRBJ2-1, with TRBD1 matching over 12 bases. Germline V gene data show CDR1 as SSHAT and CDR2 as FNYEAQ (reference sequence). This CDR3 is built from 15 residues. CDR3 DNA: TGTGCTAGCAGCCGGGGACAGGGGGCGTTAGATGAGCAGTTCTTC. Amino acid sequence: CASSRGQGALDEQFF.

This chain uses TRBV9 with TRBJ1-1; D gene ambiguous. Germline V CDR1 and CDR2: SGDLS, YYNGEE. V was clipped by 4 bases and J by 4 bases, with 20 bases between them. This CDR3 has 16 residues. CDR3 residues: CASSTKTGVSSTEAFF. The DNA of the CDR3 is TGTGCCAGCAGCACAAAGACCGGGGTTTCATCCACTGAAGCTTTCTTT. The complete variable domain, with remaining parts taken from reference TRBV9 and TRBJ1-1, reads DSGVTQTPKHLITATGQRVTLRCSPRSGDLSVYWYQQSLDQGLQFLIQYYNGEERAKGNILERFSAQQFPDLHSELNLSSLELGDSALYFCASSTKTGVSSTEAFFGQGTRLTVV.

The V and J genes are TRBV7-6 and TRBJ2-4; D might be TRBD1 (6 bases). The V gene lost 0 bases and the J gene lost 8 bases, with 8 bases spanning the gap. There are 13 residues in the CDR3. Germline V gene lookup returns CDR1 SGHVS and CDR2 FNYEAQ. CDR3 in DNA: TGTGCCAGCAGCTTAGCCAGGGGTGACATTCAGTACTTC. It yields the protein CASSLARGDIQYF.

As to this clone: Sequence at one end of the junction differs from germline and may be a read error. This chain joins TRBV7-7 and TRBJ2-1; D perhaps matches TRBD2 (5 bases). Germline V gene lookup returns CDR1 SSHAT and CDR2 FNYEAQ (reference sequence). This CDR3 is 16 amino acids long. CDR3 nucleotides: TGTGCTAGCAGCTTAAAATTTATCCGGGAAATGAATGAGCAGTTCTTC. Protein sequence: CASSLKFIREMNEQFF.

This clone was recorded a few times. This chain uses TRBV19 with TRBJ1-3; 10 bases fit TRBD1. Per germline, CDR1 LNHDA and CDR2 SQIVND (reference sequence). J was trimmed by 3 bases and V by 6 bases; bases with no gene match: 5. The CDR3 extends over 15 amino acids. The CDR3 sequence is CASRGQGTGGNTIYF. DNA for the CDR3: TGTGCCAGTAGGGGACAGGGGACAGGTGGAAACACCATATATTTT.

V is TRBV5-4 and J is TRBJ2-7; D possibly uses TRBD1 or TRBD2 (5 bases each). The CDR3 loop spans 14 amino acids. Germline V CDR1 and CDR2: SGHNT, YYREEE (reference sequence). Trimming removed 4 bases from V and 4 bases from J, with 15 bases in between. The CDR3 DNA reads as TGTGCCAGCAGCCCGAGGGGCGGAGGATACGAGCAGTACTTC. Amino acids: CASSPRGGGYEQYF. The full variable domain, completed using reference TRBV5-4 and TRBJ2-7, is ETGVTQSPTHLIKTRGQQVTLRCSSQSGHNTVSWYQQALGQGPQFIFQYYREEENGRGNFPPRFSGLQFPNYSSELNVNALELDDSALYLCASSPRGGGYEQYFGPGTRLTVT.

V usage is TRBV5-1 and J usage is TRBJ1-2; tentative D call: TRBD1 (6 bases). Germline V gives CDR1 SGHRS, CDR2 YFSETQ. The V end was cut by 0 bases, the J end by 8 bases, with 14 bases between. This CDR3 spans 14 amino acids. The CDR3 reads CASSLDTGTGGYTF. CDR3 sequence (DNA): TGCGCCAGCAGCTTGGATACAGGGACCGGGGGCTACACCTTC.

To note about this clone: At one of its ends the junction is not consistent with the germline gene, which may arise from a read error. The chain employs TRBV2 and TRBJ2-4; possibly TRBD2 for D (7 bases). Germline loops: CDR1 SNHLY, CDR2 FYNNEI. This CDR3 comprises 11 residues. The CDR3 sequence is CASSEGGGQGF. The CDR3 coding sequence is TGTGCCAGCAGTGAAGGGGGGGGCCAGGGCTTC.

The chain employs TRBV6-4 and TRBJ1-2, with D perhaps TRBD1 (5 bases). Germline CDR1 is MRHNA and CDR2 is SNTAGT. CDR3 length equals 12 residues. The V end lost 4 bases, the J end lost 3 bases, and 6 bases lay between the germline ends. The CDR3 nucleotides read TGTGCCAGCAGTGTACAGGACTATGGCTACACCTTC. Translated, it gives CASSVQDYGYTF.

The chain combines TRBV29-1 with TRBJ2-3; D remains ambiguous. V lost 8 bases and J lost 0, with 9 bases in between. Germline V lookup: CDR1 SQVTM, CDR2 ANQGSEA. The CDR3 runs 12 residues. The DNA for the CDR3 is TGCAGCCATAGCCATAGCACAGATACGCAGTATTTT. Translation: CSHSHSTDTQYF.

The chain is built from TRBV28 and TRBJ1-1; D possibly corresponds to TRBD1 (6 bases). With 6 bases removed from V and 7 bases from J, the gap between germline ends came to 15 bases. CDR1 and CDR2 from the germline V gene are MDHEN and SYDVKM. CDR3 length: 13 amino acids. The CDR3 sequence: CASSRRGTYEAFF. The CDR3, as DNA: TGTGCCAGCAGCCGACGAGGGACATATGAAGCTTTCTTT.

The chain joins TRBV6-5 to TRBJ2-1; D not certain. Looked up from germline, CDR1 is MNHEY and CDR2 is SVGAGI. Trimming shortened V by 2 bases and J by 7 bases, and 9 bases separated the two germline ends. This CDR3 spans 13 amino acids. The CDR3 region is CASSYDFWNEQFF. CDR3 DNA: TGTGCCAGCAGTTACGACTTTTGGAATGAGCAGTTCTTC.

The chain has TRBV19 and TRBJ2-1; TRBD2 might be the D (5 bases). The germline V gene has CDR1 LNHDA and CDR2 SQIVND (reference sequence). The CDR3 is 16 residues long. The V gene lost 5 bases and the J gene lost 6 bases, with 20 bases spanning the gap. The CDR3 region is CASSPVQRGGFNEQFF. The CDR3, as DNA: TGTGCCAGTAGTCCCGTTCAGAGAGGAGGCTTCAATGAGCAGTTCTTC.

The V and J genes are TRBV5-8 and TRBJ2-6, with D hard to call. Germline lookup yields CDR1 SGHTS and CDR2 YDEGEE. The CDR3 is 15 amino acids. V gave up 0 bases and J gave up 0 bases, with 4 bases separating them. CDR3 coding DNA: TGTGCCAGCAGCTTGGCCCTCTCTGGGGCCAACGTCCTGACTTTC. Residues: CASSLALSGANVLTF. The whole variable domain, filled in from reference TRBV5-8 and TRBJ2-6, reads EAGVTQSPTHLIKTRGQQATLRCSPISGHTSVYWYQQALGLGLQFLLWYDEGEERNRGNFPPRFSGRQFPNYSSELNVNALELEDSALYLCASSLALSGANVLTFGAGSRLTVL.